Here is one T cell receptor beta chain with its context. In this sample, this clone turned up a few times. The clone's antigen remains unknown. No per-base quality is available; no much larger clone lies one base away. This sample is drawn from a study of blood T cell repertoires in COVID-19 (TCRdb year 2020). Concerning the study at large: Samples from collaborators originated in the United States, Italy and Spain and spanned both the acute and convalescent phases of COVID-19. The prospective study material was composed of cDNA or gDNA derived from T cells, B-cell-depleted T cells, or PBMCs. Subjects who had been exposed to COVID-19, were actively infected with it, or had recovered from it provided the deeply sampled blood TCRbeta repertoires that made up the dataset. A freely available public database, intended as a resource for researchers studying the immune response to SARS-CoV-2, is where the repertoires were released. The samples were drawn from the first 160 participants of the ongoing ImmuneRACE study and from 1,254 subjects provided by 6 global collaborators. A de-identified subject ID, COVID-19 status, age in years and sex were almost always included in the sample metadata. HLA class I and class II types, where available, came from metadata supplied by the sample provider rather than from assay-based typing.

General study outcomes and caveats: The quantity of clinical and demographic metadata differed by source and by participant and was supplied without curation.

One collaborating source in Seattle enrolled patients during active infection and followed them longitudinally through the course of disease. Whole blood was collected in K2EDTA tubes by collaborating institutions according to the institutions' own protocols. For TCRbeta analysis, collaborators shipped samples as frozen whole blood, isolated PBMCs, or DNA extracted from either of those sample types. TCRbeta CDR3 regions were amplified from genomic DNA using the immunoSEQ Assay, a bias-controlled multiplex PCR. The authors' analysis ran thus. Nucleated cell counts per sample were estimated from amplification of reference gene primers within the assay. Sequence reads were collapsed and filtered to measure the absolute abundance of every unique TCRbeta CDR3 rearrangement. For each sample, productive Simpson clonality was calculated as the square root of Simpson's diversity index over productive rearrangements. TCRdb stores this immuneACCESS table with in-frame sequences only. Part of the clones is absent; in the studies checked, under half of the shortfall reflects unresolved V genes, and no reason is known for the rest. V, J and clone size are taken as reported in that table, and D and trimming were inferred from the DNA itself. This sample is represented by under 100,000 clones; around 82% of them were singletons. The ten largest account for 35% to 40% of the sample.

The CDR3 starts with the cysteine, ends with the phenylalanine, and has 16 residues. Left in the record is the CDR3 DNA by itself, 48 bases read in frame from the first base. Via the germline V gene, CDR1 is SGHDT and CDR2 YYEEEE. A distance of 17 bases separates the germline ends of V and J, which lose 3 bases and 2 bases respectively. The chain was built from TRBV5-6 and TRBJ1-1; the D gene is perhaps TRBD1, on 5 matching bases. This TCR came from a man between 60 and 75 years old with COVID-19, enrolled during active disease. Sequencing input: peripheral blood. The CDR3 region: CASSSGPDRFNTEAFF. The base sequence is TGTGCCAGCAGCTCAGGACCCGACAGATTCAACACTGAAGCTTTCTTT.